Shown below are 14 T cell receptor beta chains from a single sample sequenced in a study of blood T cell repertoires in COVID-19. Profiled with immunoSEQ multiplex PCR; TCRdb holds only in-frame clones, not every one. Found here are roughly 200,000 clones, 70% to 90% of them singletons; the top ten hold over 2.5%. Sequenced: peripheral blood. The origin of the receptors is a man in his 60s with acute or convalescent COVID-19.

This chain uses TRBV27 with TRBJ1-2; D gene uncertain. V lost 3 bases to trimming and J lost 1 base, with 6 bases between them. CDR3 length: 13 amino acids. Germline loops: CDR1 MNHEY, CDR2 SMNVEV (reference sequence). CDR3: CASSLRVNYGYTF. The CDR3 DNA is TGTGCCAGCAGTTTGAGAGTTAACTATGGCTACACCTTC.

This chain uses TRBV5-5 with TRBJ2-3; D is unclear. The CDR3 is made up of 13 amino acids. V lost 4 bases and J lost 0, with 6 bases in between. CDR1 SGHKS and CDR2 YYEKEE come from the germline V gene (reference sequence). Here the CDR3 reads CASSPPSTDTQYF. The CDR3 bases are TGTGCCAGCAGCCCCCCTAGCACAGATACGCAGTATTTT.

The chain combines TRBV7-3 with TRBJ2-1; D perhaps matches TRBD2 (6 bases). This CDR3 contains 17 residues. Germline V gene data show CDR1 as SGHTA and CDR2 as FQGTGA. V dropped 1 base and J dropped 5 bases, with 18 bases sitting between them. CDR3 DNA sequence: TGTGCCAGCAGCTTAAATCCCGGGAGACACTGGGACAATGAGCAGTTCTTC. It encodes CASSLNPGRHWDNEQFF. The whole variable domain, filled in from reference TRBV7-3 and TRBJ2-1, reads GAGVSQTPSNKVTEKGKYVELRCDPISGHTALYWYRQSLGQGPEFLIYFQGTGAADDSGLPNDRFFAVRPEGSVSTLKIQRTERGDSAVYLCASSLNPGRHWDNEQFFGPGTRLTVL.

The rearrangement links TRBV5-8 to TRBJ1-3; tentatively, D is TRBD1 (6 bases). The CDR3 covers 16 residues. Germline loops: CDR1 SGHTS, CDR2 YDEGEE. V shed 4 bases and J shed 0 bases, with 14 bases lying between them. The CDR3 loop is CASSTGQFTSGNTIYF. CDR3 in DNA: TGTGCCAGCAGCACTGGACAGTTTACCTCTGGAAACACCATATATTTT. Looking up the rest from reference TRBV5-8 and TRBJ1-3 gives the full variable domain: EAGVTQSPTHLIKTRGQQATLRCSPISGHTSVYWYQQALGLGLQFLLWYDEGEERNRGNFPPRFSGRQFPNYSSELNVNALELEDSALYLCASSTGQFTSGNTIYFGEGSWLTVV.

This chain connects TRBV18 to TRBJ2-2; D not resolved. From germline, CDR1 is KGHSH and CDR2 LQKENI. The CDR3 has 16 residues. Trimming stripped 3 bases from V and 4 bases from J, with 15 bases between. DNA of the CDR3: TGTGCCAGCTCACCGATGACGGCTCGAGGCACCGGGGAGCTGTTTTTT. Translating gives CASSPMTARGTGELFF.

Comment on this clone: The sample carries other DNA sequences with the same CDR3. CDR3 in amino acids: CASSQGTENTEAFF. The CDR3 nucleotides read TGCGCCAGCAGTCAGGGGACAGAGAACACTGAAGCTTTCTTT. This rearrangement joins TRBV5-1 to TRBJ1-1, with TRBD1 matching 7 bases. CDR1 is SGHRS, CDR2 YFSETQ, per germline. V trimming: 5 bases; J trimming: 1 base; junction bases outside the gene matches: 5. The CDR3 extends over 14 amino acids.

The chain combines TRBV29-1 with TRBJ1-6; D might be TRBD1 (6 bases). This CDR3 is built from 14 residues. Trimming removed 7 bases at V and 5 bases at J, with 15 bases between. In germline, CDR1 is SQVTM, CDR2 ANQGSEA. The CDR3 spells CSARLSGDNSPLHF. The CDR3 coding sequence is TGCAGCGCCAGACTATCAGGGGATAATTCACCCCTCCACTTT.

This clone was seen a single time. This sequence joins TRBV5-4 and TRBJ2-3; 11 bases are shared with TRBD1. CDR1 and CDR2 from the germline V gene are SGHNT and YYREEE (reference sequence). CDR3 length: 17 amino acids. V trimming: 4 bases; J trimming: 4 bases; junction bases outside the gene matches: 11. CDR3 sequence (DNA): TGTGCCAGCAGCGCGTGGCTGGGGACAGGGGGTGCAGATACGCAGTATTTT. Protein: CASSAWLGTGGADTQYF.

V and J are TRBV12-3 or TRBV12-4 and TRBJ1-5; no reliable D call. Trimming cost V 1 base and J 3 bases, with 4 bases left between them. The CDR3 is made up of 13 amino acids. This CDR3 reads CASSLDNNQPQHF. CDR3 in DNA: TGTGCCAGCAGTTTAGACAACAATCAGCCCCAGCATTTT.

The chain employs TRBV3-1 (or the pseudogene TRBV3-2) and TRBJ2-1; 8 bases are shared with TRBD1. Germline CDR1 is LGHDT and CDR2 is YNNKEL (reference sequence). V lost 2 bases, J lost 9 bases, and 9 bases stayed unmatched. This CDR3 comprises 15 residues. The CDR3 DNA reads as TGTGCCAGCAGCCAAACCGGACAGGGAGGTTCTGAGCAGTTCTTC. This gives the protein CASSQTGQGGSEQFF.

This chain joins TRBV4-2 and TRBJ1-3; unclear D gene. The CDR3 has 16 residues. Germline values: CDR1 LGHNA, CDR2 YNFKEQ. Between the trimmed V and J ends, which lost 4 bases and 0 bases, there was a span of 13 bases. The DNA for the CDR3 is TGTGCCAGCAGCCTTGGAAGAGGAGGCTCTGGAAACACCATATATTTT. Protein product: CASSLGRGGSGNTIYF.

The rearrangement uses TRBV13 and TRBJ2-3; 7 bases fit TRBD2. Trimming at V came to 3 bases and at J to 1 base, leaving 1 base not matched to a gene. CDR3 length: 14 residues. The germline gives CDR1 PRHDT, CDR2 FYEKMQ (reference sequence). CDR3 coding DNA: TGTGCCAGCAGCTTGGCGGGGGGCACAGATACGCAGTATTTT. This codes for CASSLAGGTDTQYF.

The CDR3 DNA reads TGCGCCAGCAGCTTTTTGGGGGGAAGTAATTCACCCCTCCACTTT. Translating gives CASSFLGGSNSPLHF. This chain uses TRBV5-1 with TRBJ1-6, with D maybe TRBD1 (5 bases). Trimming stripped 2 bases from V and 6 bases from J, with 12 bases between. The CDR3 totals 15 residues. The germline CDR1 and CDR2 sequences are SGHRS and YFSETQ.

The chain is built from TRBV30 and TRBJ1-2; D might be TRBD1 (6 bases). In germline, CDR1 is GTSNPN, CDR2 SVGIG (reference sequence). The V end lost 3 bases, the J end lost 6 bases, and 14 bases lay between the germline ends. The CDR3 consists of 13 residues. In DNA, the CDR3 is TGTGCCTGGAGCTACGACAGGTTCCATGGCTACACCTTC. Amino acid sequence: CAWSYDRFHGYTF.